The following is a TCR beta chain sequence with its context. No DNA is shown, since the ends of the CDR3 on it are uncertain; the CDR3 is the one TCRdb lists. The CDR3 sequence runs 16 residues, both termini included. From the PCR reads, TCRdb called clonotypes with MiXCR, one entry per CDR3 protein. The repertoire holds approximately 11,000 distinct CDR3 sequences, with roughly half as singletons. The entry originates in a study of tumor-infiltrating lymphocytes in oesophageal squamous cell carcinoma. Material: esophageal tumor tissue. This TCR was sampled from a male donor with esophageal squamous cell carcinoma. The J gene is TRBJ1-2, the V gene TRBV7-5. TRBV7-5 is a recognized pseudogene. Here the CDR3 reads CISVPEAPTANYGYTF.